This is a list of T cell receptor beta chains from one sample in a study of post-analysis software for immune sequencing data. MiXCR was run by TCRdb on the PCR reads, yielding one entry per CDR3 protein. There are about 500,000 distinct CDR3 sequences in the sample; roughly 45% occur only once, and about 12% lies in the top ten. What was sequenced was blood. The receptors shown here come from a girl aged 10 to 17 with multiple sclerosis. CDR3s include the opening cysteine and the closing phenylalanine or tryptophan.

len: 13; v_gene: TRBV7-6; CDR3aa: CASSLGELETQYF
len: 17; v_gene: TRBV4-1; CDR3aa: CASSLLHSGGPGNTIYF
len: 15; v_gene: TRBV20-1; CDR3aa: CSARTGTGRTDTQYF
len: 15; v_gene: TRBV11-2; CDR3aa: CASSLGQGSRETQYF
len: 12; v_gene: TRBV10-3; CDR3aa: CAISGSTDTQYF
len: 15; v_gene: TRBV27; CDR3aa: CASSLDEAGDNEQFF
len: 13; v_gene: TRBV7-2; CDR3aa: CASSLSRTYEQYF
len: 15; v_gene: TRBV15; CDR3aa: CATSRDVRRNSPLHF
len: 13; v_gene: TRBV29-1; CDR3aa: CSVRSSGRNEQFF
len: 15; v_gene: TRBV6-5; CDR3aa: CASSLAGGHYNEQFF
len: 13; v_gene: TRBV27; CDR3aa: CASSLGGGREQYF
len: 16; v_gene: TRBV4-1; CDR3aa: CASSQDENRGGEKLFF
len: 15; v_gene: TRBV6-6; CDR3aa: CASSSTSGALGEQYF
len: 13; v_gene: TRBV20-1; CDR3aa: CSARQATTDTQYF
len: 17; v_gene: TRBV6-2/TRBV6-3; CDR3aa: CASSSWDRGAGNQPQHF
len: 16; v_gene: TRBV12-3/TRBV12-4; CDR3aa: CASSPHPAGVGNEQFF
len: 15; v_gene: TRBV29-1; CDR3aa: CSVERIAPNYNEQFF
len: 15; v_gene: TRBV15; CDR3aa: CATSPRQGTPDTQYF
len: 12; v_gene: TRBV27; CDR3aa: CASSYETGEQYF
len: 16; v_gene: TRBV7-6; CDR3aa: CASSHPGQATNYGYTF
len: 14; v_gene: TRBV7-3; CDR3aa: CASSPPGRQETQYF
len: 13; v_gene: TRBV15; CDR3aa: CATSDLSQETQYF
len: 15; v_gene: TRBV29-1; CDR3aa: CSVSPGEVGTTEAFF
len: 19; v_gene: TRBV4-1; CDR3aa: CASSQGPGQGVSGANVLTF
len: 17; v_gene: TRBV12-3/TRBV12-4; CDR3aa: CASSVPGLAVSTDTQYF
len: 16; v_gene: TRBV3-1; CDR3aa: CASSQRPNLAKNIQYF
len: 15; v_gene: TRBV7-3; CDR3aa: CASSPQRRVSYEQYF
len: 14; v_gene: TRBV28; CDR3aa: CASSVGAGHETQYF